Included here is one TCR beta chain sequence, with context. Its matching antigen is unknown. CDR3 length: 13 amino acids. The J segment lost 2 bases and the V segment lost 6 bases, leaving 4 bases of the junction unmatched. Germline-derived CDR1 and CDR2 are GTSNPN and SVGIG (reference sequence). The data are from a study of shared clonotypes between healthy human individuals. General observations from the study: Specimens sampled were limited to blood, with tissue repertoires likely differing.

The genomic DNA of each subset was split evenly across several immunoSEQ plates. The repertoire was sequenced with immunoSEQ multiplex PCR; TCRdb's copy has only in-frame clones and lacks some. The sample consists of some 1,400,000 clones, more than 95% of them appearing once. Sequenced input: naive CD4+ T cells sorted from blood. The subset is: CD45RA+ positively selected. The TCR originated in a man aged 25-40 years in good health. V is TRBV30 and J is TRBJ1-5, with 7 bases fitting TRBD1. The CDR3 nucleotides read TGTGCCTGTCGGACAGGCCGCAATCAGCCCCAGCATTTT. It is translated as CACRTGRNQPQHF.